What follows are 3 T cell receptor beta chains derived from one specimen sequenced in a study of T cells in Graves' hyperthyroidism and ophthalmopathy. The TCR beta CDR3 regions underwent amplification using RNA transcripts as the source. TCR CDR3 regions were first amplified by RT-PCR with HTBI primers. TCRdb re-called the multiplex PCR reads with MiXCR, one entry per CDR3 protein. The sample comprises approximately 560,000 distinct CDR3 sequences, 46% of which are singletons, and just under 8.5% rests with the top ten. The sample consisted of peripheral blood or thyroid tissue (not recorded which). The receptors derive from a woman younger than 35 with Graves' hyperthyroidism.

This clonotype was detected many times. The chain is built from TRBV9 and TRBJ2-5; D uncertain. Germline CDR1 and CDR2: SGDLS and YYNGEE. CDR3 length equals 12 residues. Trimming cost V 3 bases and J 3 bases, with 6 bases left between them. The CDR3 loop is CASSGLEETQYF. The CDR3 DNA follows: TGTGCCAGCAGCGGCCTAGAAGAGACCCAGTACTTC.

This chain uses TRBV12-3 or TRBV12-4 with TRBJ1-5; D not resolved. Trimming pared 5 bases from V and 8 bases from J, leaving 13 bases between. The CDR3 length is 13 residues. The CDR3 DNA sequence: TGTGCCAGCAGTGCCAATTTACGAGAGCCCCAGCATTTT. This codes for CASSANLREPQHF.

The V gene is TRBV9, the J gene TRBJ1-6, with TRBD1 as a possible D gene (5 bases). Deletions cut 1 base from V and 4 bases from J, with 9 bases between. CDR3 length: 15 residues. CDR1 and CDR2 from the germline V gene are SGDLS and YYNGEE. This CDR3 reads CASSVREGYNSPLHF. CDR3 nucleotide sequence: TGTGCCAGCAGCGTAAGGGAGGGGTATAATTCACCCCTCCACTTT.